What follows are 22 T cell receptor beta chains derived from one specimen sequenced in a study of response to subunit inactivated influenza vaccine. TCRdb used MiXCR to reprocess the RT-PCR reads, holding one entry per CDR3 protein. Here the sample spans around 760,000 distinct CDR3 sequences, approximately 15% being singletons. The input for sequencing was PBMCs from blood, taken 14 to 15 days before vaccination. Receptors were obtained from a man aged 50 or older who received an inactivated influenza vaccine.

This clonotype was found many times. The gene calls are TRBV5-1 and TRBJ1-5; 7 bases are a match to TRBD1. The CDR3 runs 15 residues. J lost 4 bases, V lost 2 bases, and 6 bases had no gene match. Germline assignment: CDR1 SGHRS and CDR2 YFSETQ. CDR3 protein: CASSFKGGTNQPQHF. DNA for the CDR3: TGCGCCAGCAGCTTTAAAGGGGGCACTAATCAGCCCCAGCATTTT.

This clonotype was detected ten times or more. The chain combines TRBV5-1 with TRBJ2-5; 8 bases map to TRBD1. Germline trimming cut 5 bases from V and 1 base from J; bases unmatched to any gene: 10. This CDR3 spans 16 amino acids. Germline CDR1 SGHRS, CDR2 YFSETQ. CDR3 sequence: CASSFDTQGAQETQYF. CDR3 nucleotide sequence: TGCGCCAGCAGTTTTGACACCCAGGGGGCCCAAGAGACCCAGTACTTC.

The chain is built from TRBV4-3 and TRBJ2-2, with D unresolved. The CDR3 is made up of 15 amino acids. CDR1 and CDR2 from the germline V gene are LGHNA and YSLEER. The V end lost 3 bases, the J end lost 3 bases, and 11 bases lay between the germline ends. The CDR3 sequence: CASSHTTTYTGELFF. CDR3 nucleotides: TGCGCCAGCAGCCATACCACTACCTACACCGGGGAGCTGTTTTTT.

This clonotype occurred once. V usage is TRBV20-1 and J usage is TRBJ2-2, with 7 bases matching TRBD1. The CDR3 runs to 14 residues. V shed 4 bases, J shed 0 bases, and the junction held 2 bases outside the gene matches. CDR1 and CDR2 (germline): DFQATT, SNEGSKA (reference sequence). CDR3 in amino acids: CSAIGQANTGELFF. The CDR3 coding sequence is TGCAGTGCTATCGGACAGGCGAACACCGGGGAGCTGTTTTTT.

The chain has TRBV12-3 or TRBV12-4 and TRBJ1-4, with a weak D call TRBD1 (5 bases). CDR3 length: 13 residues. The V end lost 6 bases, the J end lost 10 bases, and 15 bases lay between the germline ends. CDR3 nucleotides: TGTGCCAGCAGCCCTGCCGGCGGGGGAAAACTGTTTTTT. Residues: CASSPAGGGKLFF.

The CDR3 region is CASSLGWSFANTGELFF. The CDR3 DNA follows: TGTGCCAGCAGCTTAGGGTGGTCGTTCGCGAACACCGGGGAGCTGTTTTTT. V gene TRBV7-6 combines with J gene TRBJ2-2, with no clear D. Germline V CDR1 and CDR2: SGHVS, FNYEAQ. The CDR3 is made up of 17 amino acids. Trimming left V 1 base short and J 0 bases short, with 12 bases between.

The genes are TRBV7-2 and TRBJ2-7; maybe TRBD1 (7 bases). V lost 5 bases to trimming and J lost 2 bases, with 13 bases between them. The CDR3 runs to 14 residues. Germline-derived CDR1 and CDR2 are SGHTA and FQGNSA. The CDR3 nucleotides are TGTGCCAGCAGCCGGTGGAGGGGGCCCTACGAGCAGTACTTC. Its translation: CASSRWRGPYEQYF.

The CDR3 protein is CASSNLAGGSTGELFF. The CDR3 DNA reads TGTGCCAGTAGTAATCTAGCGGGAGGGAGTACCGGGGAGCTGTTTTTT. The J gene is TRBJ2-2, the V gene TRBV19; 12 positions match TRBD2. This CDR3 contains 16 residues. CDR1 is LNHDA, CDR2 SQIVND, per germline (reference sequence). Unmatched junction bases numbered 5, after V lost 4 bases and J lost 5 bases. Full variable domain (rest looked up from reference TRBV19 and TRBJ2-2): DGGITQSPKYLFRKEGQNVTLSCEQNLNHDAMYWYRQDPGQGLRLIYYSQIVNDFQKGDIAEGYSVSREKKESFPLTVTSAQKNPTAFYLCASSNLAGGSTGELFFGEGSRLTVL.

For the CDR3, the DNA is TGTGCCAGCAGCCCCACAGAGAGTGCAGCTTTCTTT. This gives the protein CASSPTESAAFF. The V gene is TRBV7-9, the J gene TRBJ1-1; no clear D gene. This CDR3 has 12 residues. The V gene lost 5 bases and the J gene lost 10 bases, with 14 bases spanning the gap. Germline V gene lookup returns CDR1 SEHNR and CDR2 FQNEAQ (reference sequence).

V gene TRBV6-5 combines with J gene TRBJ2-2; the D gene could be TRBD1 or TRBD2 (5 bases each). CDR1 and CDR2 from the germline V gene are MNHEY and SVGAGI. Trimming cost V 1 base and J 6 bases, with 9 bases left between them. The CDR3 totals 14 residues. The CDR3 bases are TGTGCCAGCAGTTACTATGGGGGTCCCGGGGAGCTGTTTTTT. The encoded protein is CASSYYGGPGELFF.

This clonotype was recorded a few times. The V gene is TRBV7-9, the J gene TRBJ2-7; no definite D call. The CDR3 consists of 12 residues. From germline, CDR1 is SEHNR and CDR2 FQNEAQ (reference sequence). Trimming cost V 5 bases and J 3 bases, with 8 bases left between them. The CDR3 DNA reads as TGTGCCAGCAGCAAACAGAGCTACGAGCAGTACTTC. It specifies CASSKQSYEQYF.

The V call is TRBV3-1, the J call TRBJ2-3, with a weak D call TRBD1 (6 bases). The germline V and J ends were trimmed by 2 bases and 6 bases, with 18 bases remaining between them. This CDR3 comprises 16 residues. Germline V CDR1 and CDR2: LGHDT, YNNKEL (reference sequence). The CDR3 nucleotides are TGTGCCAGCAGCCAACTCAGGGGACATAAGGCGGATACGCAGTATTTT. It translates to CASSQLRGHKADTQYF.

The chain combines TRBV4-1 with TRBJ1-5, with TRBD1 matching 10 bases. The junction had 8 bases not matched to a gene; V was cut back by 0 bases and J by 9 bases. From germline, CDR1 is MGHRA and CDR2 YSYEKL. The CDR3 has 16 amino acids. CDR3 residues: CASSQDRDRGLWPQHF. The CDR3 bases are TGCGCCAGCAGCCAAGACCGGGACAGGGGTCTTTGGCCCCAGCATTTT.

This clonotype has a handful of counts. The gene calls are TRBV28 and TRBJ1-5; D perhaps matches TRBD1 (6 bases). The CDR3 totals 16 residues. The germline V and J ends were trimmed by 8 bases and 3 bases, with 20 bases remaining between them. Germline lookup yields CDR1 MDHEN and CDR2 SYDVKM. In DNA form, the CDR3 reads TGTGCCAGCCTACCCGAACCTCAGGGGATCAATCAGCCCCAGCATTTT. This sequence encodes CASLPEPQGINQPQHF.

About this clonotype itself: The junction does not match germline at one end; this may be a read error. The chain is built from TRBV3-1 and TRBJ2-1; D is tentatively TRBD1 or TRBD2 (5 bases each). Per the germline V gene, CDR1 is LGHDT and CDR2 is YNNKEL (reference sequence). The CDR3 has 15 amino acids. CDR3 DNA: TGTGCCAGCTGCCAAGATCGAGGGGAGTGGAATGAGCAGTTCTTC. Its protein product is CASCQDRGEWNEQFF.

J is TRBJ1-4 and V is TRBV6-1; D is uncertain. V lost 6 bases and J 0 bases, leaving 14 bases between the germline ends. Germline V gene data show CDR1 as MNHNS and CDR2 as SASEGT. This CDR3 is built from 16 residues. The CDR3 coding sequence is TGTGCCAGCAGAAGAGCCACGGGAGCAACTAATGAAAAACTGTTTTTT. It codes for CASRRATGATNEKLFF.

The rearrangement uses TRBV6-2 or TRBV6-3 and TRBJ2-7, with 10 positions matching TRBD2. The CDR3 consists of 15 residues. The V gene end was trimmed by 1 base and the J gene end by 5 bases; junction bases not matched to a gene: 5. In germline, CDR1 is MNHEY, CDR2 SVGEGT. In nucleotides, the CDR3 is TGTGCCAGCAGTTACTATTCTAGCGGGAGCCACGAGCAGTACTTC. It codes for CASSYYSSGSHEQYF.

The chain has TRBV12-3 or TRBV12-4 and TRBJ2-2; D is undetermined. The CDR3 loop spans 14 amino acids. Deletions cut 5 bases from V and 2 bases from J, with 9 bases between. DNA of the CDR3: TGTGCCAGCAGTCTAAATATCAACACCGGGGAGCTGTTTTTT. It translates to CASSLNINTGELFF.

The CDR3: CASSGAGQGYNEQFF. CDR3 bases: TGTGCCAGCAGTGGGGCGGGACAGGGATACAATGAGCAGTTCTTC. V and J are TRBV28 and TRBJ2-1, with 9 bases fitting TRBD1. This CDR3 is built from 15 residues. The germline gives CDR1 MDHEN, CDR2 SYDVKM. The J segment lost 4 bases and the V segment lost 5 bases, leaving 6 bases of the junction unmatched.

This clonotype has only a few counts. This sequence joins TRBV12-3 or TRBV12-4 and TRBJ1-5, with TRBD1 matching over 10 bases. After removal of 5 bases from V and 3 bases from J, the junction contained 7 bases not matched to a gene. This CDR3 region has 16 residues. The CDR3 spells CASSHTDRGDNQPQHF. Written as DNA, the CDR3 is TGTGCCAGCAGTCACACGGACAGGGGGGACAATCAGCCCCAGCATTTT.

The V gene is TRBV20-1, the J gene TRBJ2-7; 7 bases fit TRBD2. Trimming removed 6 bases from V and 0 bases from J; junction bases left unmatched: 8. CDR3 size: 14 residues. The germline V gene has CDR1 DFQATT and CDR2 SNEGSKA (reference sequence). CDR3 sequence (DNA): TGCAGTGCCAATCAAGCGGGGAGCTCCTACGAGCAGTACTTC. Its protein product is CSANQAGSSYEQYF.

This clonotype was counted between two and nine times. The chain couples TRBV25-1 to TRBJ1-4, with TRBD1 matching 7 bases. The V and J ends lost 4 bases and 3 bases, in that order; junction bases with no gene match: 11. Per germline, CDR1 MGHDK and CDR2 SYGVNS. The CDR3 spans 17 residues. The CDR3 here is CASSGRYSGGANEKLFF. In nucleotides, the CDR3 is TGTGCCAGCAGTGGCCGGTACTCAGGGGGGGCTAATGAAAAACTGTTTTTT.